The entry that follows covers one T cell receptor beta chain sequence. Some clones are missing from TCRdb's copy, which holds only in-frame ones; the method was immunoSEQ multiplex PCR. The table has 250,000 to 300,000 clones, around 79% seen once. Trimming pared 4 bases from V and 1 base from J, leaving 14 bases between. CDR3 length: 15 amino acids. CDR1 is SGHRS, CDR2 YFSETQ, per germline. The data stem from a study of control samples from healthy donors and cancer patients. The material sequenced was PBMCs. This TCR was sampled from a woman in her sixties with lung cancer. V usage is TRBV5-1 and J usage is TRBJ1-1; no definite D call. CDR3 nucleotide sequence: TGCGCCAGCAGCCCTGGAGCGGCAAGGAACACTGAAGCTTTCTTT. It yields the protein CASSPGAARNTEAFF.